The 21 T cell receptor beta chains reported below all come from one sample, sequenced in a study of T cell repertoires in cytomegalovirus infection. TCRdb re-called the reads with MiXCR, one entry per CDR3 protein. The data hold around 740,000 distinct CDR3 sequences, with roughly a third observed a single time. The sequencing sample was made of PBMCs. The receptors stem from a human donor in good health (CMV status not recorded). Some clones in this sample may be carry-over from other donors' samples.

This chain uses TRBV12-3 or TRBV12-4 with TRBJ2-7; no clear D. V was cut by 10 bases and J by 0 bases, with 13 bases left in between. This CDR3 comprises 13 residues. The CDR3 nucleotides read TGTGCCACCGGGTCTCTTGGCTCCTACGAGCAGTACTTC. Its protein is CATGSLGSYEQYF.

The sample holds one count of this clonotype. The rearrangement links TRBV20-1 to TRBJ2-5; perhaps TRBD2 as D (6 bases). The germline V gene encodes CDR1 DFQATT and CDR2 SNEGSKA (reference sequence). The CDR3 consists of 13 residues. Trimming pared 8 bases from V and 7 bases from J, leaving 20 bases between. CDR3 in amino acids: CSQALGLAGTQYF. The CDR3 DNA sequence: TGCAGTCAAGCCCTGGGACTGGCGGGGACCCAGTACTTC.

The chain combines TRBV10-3 with TRBJ2-1; 9 bases are a match to TRBD2. Trimming removed 3 bases from V and 9 bases from J; junction bases left unmatched: 6. This CDR3 region has 14 residues. The germline V gene has CDR1 ENHRY and CDR2 SYGVKD. CDR3: CAISDGTSNSEQFF. CDR3 DNA: TGTGCCATCAGTGATGGGACTAGCAATAGTGAGCAGTTCTTC.

This clonotype was detected once. The chain links TRBV19 to TRBJ2-5; TRBD1 agrees at 8 bases. Trimming cost V 6 bases and J 5 bases; bases outside gene matches: 11. This CDR3 contains 15 residues. Per germline, CDR1 LNHDA and CDR2 SQIVND (reference sequence). The CDR3 reads CASSPGTGFRETQYF. The CDR3 nucleotides read TGTGCCAGTAGCCCCGGGACAGGTTTCCGCGAGACCCAGTACTTC. Together with reference TRBV19 and TRBJ2-5, the CDR3 gives the full variable domain: DGGITQSPKYLFRKEGQNVTLSCEQNLNHDAMYWYRQDPGQGLRLIYYSQIVNDFQKGDIAEGYSVSREKKESFPLTVTSAQKNPTAFYLCASSPGTGFRETQYFGPGTRLLVL.

In this sample, this clonotype turned up many times. The chain is built from TRBV7-2 and TRBJ2-2; TRBD2 aligns across 9 bases. The V gene's germline CDR1 is SGHTA and CDR2 FQGNSA. The trim removed 5 bases at V and 6 bases at J, leaving 10 bases unmatched. This CDR3 region has 16 residues. This chain's CDR3 is CASSGSGSSIAGELFF. CDR3 nucleotide sequence: TGTGCCAGCAGCGGTAGCGGGAGCTCAATCGCCGGGGAGCTGTTTTTT. Drawing the rest from reference TRBV7-2 and TRBJ2-2, the complete variable domain is GAGVSQSPSNKVTEKGKDVELRCDPISGHTALYWYRQSLGQGLEFLIYFQGNSAPDKSGLPSDRFSAERTGGSVSTLTIQRTQQEDSAVYLCASSGSGSSIAGELFFGEGSRLTVL.

This clonotype was seen more than once but under ten times. The V call is TRBV7-9, the J call TRBJ2-2, with D uncertain. V gave up 1 base and J gave up 3 bases, with 24 bases separating them. The CDR3 is made up of 20 amino acids. Germline-derived CDR1 and CDR2 are SEHNR and FQNEAQ (reference sequence). DNA for the CDR3: TGTGCCAGCAGCTTAGGCCTCCGGGCCCTAGAATGGCCCTACACCGGGGAGCTGTTTTTT. Translating gives CASSLGLRALEWPYTGELFF.

This clonotype turned up a few times. The chain is built from TRBV10-3 and TRBJ1-5, with D hard to call. Germline assignment: CDR1 ENHRY and CDR2 SYGVKD. The CDR3 loop spans 16 amino acids. V was cut by 3 bases and J by 3 bases, with 15 bases left in between. CDR3 DNA: TGTGCCATCAGTGACGCCGCTCAGGTTTCCAATCAGCCCCAGCATTTT. This encodes CAISDAAQVSNQPQHF.

The rearrangement joins TRBV5-1 to TRBJ1-2; D possibly corresponds to TRBD1 (6 bases). Germline lookup yields CDR1 SGHRS and CDR2 YFSETQ. V was pared by 0 bases and J by 3 bases, with 15 bases between. CDR3 length: 16 residues. The CDR3 loop reads CASSLGSYRDDYGYTF. CDR3 bases: TGCGCCAGCAGCTTGGGAAGTTACAGGGACGACTATGGCTACACCTTC.

This clonotype was found a few times. The chain carries TRBV19 and TRBJ2-7; D is unclear. The CDR3 loop spans 12 amino acids. The germline V and J ends were trimmed by 3 bases and 6 bases, with 9 bases remaining between them. Per germline, CDR1 LNHDA and CDR2 SQIVND (reference sequence). The CDR3, as DNA: TGTGCCAGTAGTATGGGTAGTTCCGAGCAGTACTTC. Translating it yields CASSMGSSEQYF.

This chain uses TRBV7-9 with TRBJ2-5, with 8 nucleotides matching TRBD1. V dropped 4 bases and J dropped 5; count of bases not matched to a gene: 18. The CDR3 has 18 amino acids. Germline V gene lookup returns CDR1 SEHNR and CDR2 FQNEAQ (reference sequence). Written as DNA, the CDR3 is TGTGCCAGCAGCTCCGAACGGCTAGGCAGGGGGCGTCGGGAGACCCAGTACTTC. Translated: CASSSERLGRGRRETQYF.

V usage is TRBV11-2 and J usage is TRBJ2-7, with a possible D match to TRBD2 (5 bases). Germline V lookup: CDR1 SGHAT, CDR2 FQNNGV. This CDR3 region has 15 residues. Trimming cost V 2 bases and J 2 bases, with 13 bases left between them. The CDR3, as DNA: TGTGCCAGCAGCTTAAGCCCTAGCTCAGCCTACGAGCAGTACTTC. Protein sequence: CASSLSPSSAYEQYF. Full variable domain (missing parts from reference TRBV11-2 and TRBJ2-7): EAGVAQSPRYKIIEKRQSVAFWCNPISGHATLYWYQQILGQGPKLLIQFQNNGVVDDSQLPKDRFSAERLKGVDSTLKIQPAKLEDSAVYLCASSLSPSSAYEQYFGPGTRLTVT.

V is TRBV7-9 and J is TRBJ2-4, with 7 bases identical to TRBD1. Per the germline V gene, CDR1 is SEHNR and CDR2 is FQNEAQ (reference sequence). The CDR3 has 19 residues. J gave up 0 bases and V 5 bases, and 16 bases lay outside the gene matches. CDR3 bases: TGTGCCAGCAGCGCACGACAGGGTTCGGGATCTGTAGCCAAAAACATTCAGTACTTC. The encoded protein is CASSARQGSGSVAKNIQYF.

To note about this clonotype: The conserved closing phenylalanine or tryptophan is absent in this CDR3, likely reflecting a read error. V usage is TRBV20-1 and J usage is TRBJ2-1, with D perhaps TRBD1 (5 bases). Germline assignment: CDR1 DFQATT and CDR2 SNEGSKA (reference sequence). The length of the CDR3 is 17 residues. Trimming left V 3 bases short and J 4 bases short, with 22 bases between. CDR3 DNA: TGCAGTGCTAGGGGAAAGACGAGTGGGGCTACTTACAATGAGCAGTTCTTA. It yields the protein CSARGKTSGATYNEQFL.

This clonotype was seen a few times. V is TRBV5-8 and J is TRBJ2-1, with 9 bases identical to TRBD2. Losses at the gene ends were 4 bases for V and 3 bases for J; bases not matched to a gene: 14. CDR3 length: 18 residues. Germline CDR1 is SGHTS and CDR2 is YDEGEE. In nucleotides, the CDR3 is TGTGCCAGCAGCCACTCAGCGACGGCGGGAGGGGTCTACAATGAGCAGTTCTTC. As protein: CASSHSATAGGVYNEQFF. Looking up the rest from reference TRBV5-8 and TRBJ2-1 gives the full variable domain: EAGVTQSPTHLIKTRGQQATLRCSPISGHTSVYWYQQALGLGLQFLLWYDEGEERNRGNFPPRFSGRQFPNYSSELNVNALELEDSALYLCASSHSATAGGVYNEQFFGPGTRLTVL.

In its sample, this clonotype was seen once. The J gene is TRBJ1-6, the V gene TRBV12-3 or TRBV12-4; D is unresolved. The V and J ends lost 6 bases and 5 bases respectively, with 5 bases between them. The CDR3 contains 12 residues. The CDR3 sequence: CASRRDNSPLHF. The DNA of the CDR3 is TGTGCCAGCAGGAGAGATAATTCACCCCTCCACTTT.

In this sample, this clonotype turned up many times. The V call is TRBV7-2, the J call TRBJ2-3; a possible D gene is TRBD1 (6 bases). V was pared by 5 bases and J by 2 bases, with 14 bases between. The CDR3 spans 15 residues. Germline loops: CDR1 SGHTA, CDR2 FQGNSA. CDR3 sequence (DNA): TGTGCCAGCAGCAGAGGGGGTACAGCCACAGATACGCAGTATTTT. It encodes CASSRGGTATDTQYF.

The chain has TRBV5-3 and TRBJ2-6, with D unclear. TRBV5-3 is recorded as an ORF, its role being uncertain. The CDR3 spans 18 residues. Trimming took 8 bases from V and 0 from J, leaving 21 bases between them. The CDR3: CASSPTLQAVSGANVLTF. The CDR3 bases are TGTGCCAGCAGCCCAACCCTCCAGGCGGTCTCTGGGGCCAACGTCCTGACTTTC.

This clonotype showed up just a few times. This sequence joins TRBV2 and TRBJ2-5; 8 positions match TRBD1. This CDR3 spans 14 amino acids. V shed 6 bases, J shed 4 bases, and the junction held 7 bases outside the gene matches. In germline, CDR1 is SNHLY, CDR2 FYNNEI. CDR3 in amino acids: CASSLETGGETQYF. For the CDR3, the DNA is TGTGCCAGCAGCTTAGAAACAGGGGGAGAGACCCAGTACTTC.

Concerning this clonotype itself: At one boundary the junction diverges from the germline segment, which might be a read error. V and J are TRBV7-7 and TRBJ2-5, with TRBD2 identical over 7 bases. Germline CDR1 reads SSHAT; CDR2 reads FNYEAQ (reference sequence). This CDR3 comprises 14 residues. The DNA for the CDR3 is TGTGCTAGCAGCTTACGGCGGGAGAGGGAGACCCAGTACTTC. This gives the protein CASSLRRERETQYF.

This clonotype was detected a few times. J is TRBJ1-1 and V is TRBV10-3; the D gene is possibly TRBD1 (5 bases). There are 14 residues in the CDR3. Per germline, CDR1 ENHRY and CDR2 SYGVKD. The V end lost 8 bases, the J end lost 4 bases, and 17 bases lay between the germline ends. The CDR3 DNA follows: TGTGCCATCTTAGGGGACTCCCGAGGCACTGAAGCTTTCTTT. This gives the protein CAILGDSRGTEAFF.

In its sample, this clonotype was seen many times. The V call is TRBV7-8, the J call TRBJ1-5, with no clear D. Trimming took off 0 bases at V and 2 bases at J, with 17 bases between the two ends. There are 18 residues in the CDR3. The germline V gene encodes CDR1 SGHVS and CDR2 FQNEAQ. The CDR3 DNA reads as TGTGCCAGCAGCTTAGCCCCTACTACAGTTTATGGCAATCAGCCCCAGCATTTT. It translates to CASSLAPTTVYGNQPQHF.